The 9 T cell receptor beta chains below come from one sample, sequenced in a study of cytomegalovirus exposure and HLA in healthy donors. PCR was performed using 60 Vbeta and 13 Jbeta primers. Profiling relied on immunoSEQ multiplex PCR, and the TCRdb table lists in-frame clones only, not all of them. The table records over 150,000 clones, approximately 80% of them present only once. The sample taken for sequencing was PBMCs. These receptors all stem from a woman in her forties in good health and CMV-seropositive.

The chain combines TRBV19 with TRBJ2-1; perhaps TRBD1 as D (6 bases). Per the germline V gene, CDR1 is LNHDA and CDR2 is SQIVND (reference sequence). The CDR3 consists of 14 residues. V was clipped by 4 bases and J by 2 bases, with 9 bases between them. The CDR3 DNA is TGTGCCAGTAGTAGGGGGCTGACCTACAATGAGCAGTTCTTC. Its protein is CASSRGLTYNEQFF.

The rearrangement joins TRBV7-9 to TRBJ1-1; 7 nucleotides match TRBD1. This CDR3 is built from 14 residues. Germline CDR1 reads SEHNR; CDR2 reads FQNEAQ (reference sequence). J gave up 5 bases and V 6 bases, and 9 bases lay outside the gene matches. The CDR3 nucleotides read TGTGCCAGCAGATTAAGGGGGCATGTAACTGAAGCTTTCTTT. Translation: CASRLRGHVTEAFF.

The chain joins TRBV5-5 to TRBJ2-5; 8 nucleotides agree with TRBD2. The CDR3 contains 19 residues. Losses at the gene ends were 5 bases for V and 1 base for J; bases not matched to a gene: 19. CDR1 SGHKS and CDR2 YYEKEE come from the germline V gene (reference sequence). Here the CDR3 reads CASSMGLAGSLGGQETQYF. The CDR3 nucleotides are TGTGCCAGCAGTATGGGGCTAGCGGGCTCCCTAGGGGGCCAAGAGACCCAGTACTTC. Full variable domain (missing parts from reference TRBV5-5 and TRBJ2-5): DAGVTQSPTHLIKTRGQQVTLRCSPISGHKSVSWYQQVLGQGPQFIFQYYEKEERGRGNFPDRFSARQFPNYSSELNVNALLLGDSALYLCASSMGLAGSLGGQETQYFGPGTRLLVL.

The gene calls are TRBV7-9 and TRBJ2-2; D is ambiguous. From germline, CDR1 is SEHNR and CDR2 FQNEAQ (reference sequence). V was trimmed by 5 bases and J by 8 bases, leaving 9 bases between them. The CDR3 loop spans 12 amino acids. CDR3 protein: CASSPPGGELFF. The CDR3 DNA reads TGTGCCAGCAGCCCCCCCGGGGGGGAGCTGTTTTTT.

This sequence joins TRBV7-9 and TRBJ2-2, with D perhaps TRBD1 (5 bases). The CDR3 runs to 16 residues. Deletions cut 2 bases from V and 2 bases from J, with 12 bases between. CDR1 and CDR2 (germline): SEHNR, FQNEAQ (reference sequence). In DNA, the CDR3 is TGTGCCAGCAGCTTAAAAGGGGTGGGAAACACCGGGGAGCTGTTTTTT. It translates to CASSLKGVGNTGELFF. Using reference TRBV7-9 and TRBJ2-2 for the parts outside the CDR3, the full variable domain is DTGVSQNPRHKITKRGQNVTFRCDPISEHNRLYWYRQTLGQGPEFLTYFQNEAQLEKSRLLSDRFSAERPKGSFSTLEIQRTEQGDSAMYLCASSLKGVGNTGELFFGEGSRLTVL.

V and J are TRBV6-5 and TRBJ1-1; no clear D. V lost 2 bases and J lost 7, with 14 bases in between. Germline CDR1 MNHEY, CDR2 SVGAGI. The CDR3 has 14 residues. The CDR3 DNA reads TGTGCCAGCAGTTACCGAGGGTCACAAGATGAAGCTTTCTTT. Protein product: CASSYRGSQDEAFF.

This clone was picked up one time. The chain links TRBV19 to TRBJ2-2, with 11 nucleotides matching TRBD2. The trim removed 3 bases at V and 7 bases at J, leaving 4 bases unmatched. Germline V gene lookup returns CDR1 LNHDA and CDR2 SQIVND (reference sequence). The CDR3 length is 15 residues. The CDR3 here is CASSIFGTSGGELFF. The CDR3 DNA reads as TGTGCCAGTAGTATCTTTGGGACTAGCGGCGGGGAGCTGTTTTTT.

J is TRBJ1-1 and V is TRBV4-3; D might be TRBD1 (6 bases). Trimming left V 3 bases short and J 1 base short, with 6 bases between. The germline V gene encodes CDR1 LGHNA and CDR2 YSLEER. The CDR3 length is 13 residues. CDR3 loop: CASSQTGNTEAFF. CDR3 nucleotide sequence: TGCGCCAGCAGCCAGACAGGGAACACTGAAGCTTTCTTT.

A remark on this clone: One end of the junction fails to match germline, which may point to a read error. The CDR3 protein is CASRIGLEGPPHF. The CDR3 DNA is TGTGCCAGCAGGATTGGACTGGAGGGACCCCCGCACTTC. This chain connects TRBV5-4 to TRBJ2-5; D is perhaps TRBD2 (6 bases). This CDR3 comprises 13 residues. Germline values: CDR1 SGHNT, CDR2 YYREEE (reference sequence).